This entry lists 14 T cell receptor beta chains sequenced from one sample in a study of shared clonotypes between healthy human individuals. The repertoire was sequenced with immunoSEQ multiplex PCR; TCRdb's copy has only in-frame clones and lacks some. The profile shows 2 million to 2.5 million clones, roughly 92% of them singletons. The sample taken for sequencing was naive CD4+ T cells from PBMCs. Regarding subset: CD45RA+ positively selected. The receptors here all came from a man between 18 and 29 years old in good health. Some clones in this sample may be carry-over from other donors' samples.

As DNA, the CDR3 is TGTGCCAGCAGTGACCAGGGAACAATGAACACTGAAGCTTTCTTT. It yields the protein CASSDQGTMNTEAFF. The chain has TRBV2 and TRBJ1-1, with a tentative D call TRBD1 (5 bases). The CDR3 covers 15 residues. CDR1 and CDR2 from the germline V gene are SNHLY and FYNNEI. V was pared by 3 bases and J by 0 bases, with 11 bases between. Drawing the rest from reference TRBV2 and TRBJ1-1, the complete variable domain is EPEVTQTPSHQVTQMGQEVILRCVPISNHLYFYWYRQILGQKVEFLVSFYNNEISEKSEIFDDQFSVERPDGSNFTLKIRSTKLEDSAMYFCASSDQGTMNTEAFFGQGTRLTVV.

The V and J genes are TRBV18 and TRBJ2-7, with TRBD1 matching over 11 bases. The germline gives CDR1 KGHSH, CDR2 LQKENI. Trimming removed 2 bases from V and 5 bases from J; junction bases left unmatched: 8. The CDR3 sequence is 16 residues long. The CDR3 DNA follows: TGTGCCAGCTCACCAAGGACAGGGGGCCTGGTGGACGAGCAGTACTTC. Its protein product is CASSPRTGGLVDEQYF.

Note on this clone: One base away lies a much larger clone, so this may be a sequencing read error. Different DNA sequences within this sample yield the same CDR3. V usage is TRBV27 and J usage is TRBJ1-5, with D uncertain. The V end was cut by 8 bases, the J end by 4 bases, with 9 bases between. The CDR3 has 12 amino acids. Germline values: CDR1 MNHEY, CDR2 SMNVEV (reference sequence). CDR3 sequence reads: CASGYSNQPQHF. CDR3 coding DNA: TGTGCCAGCGGTTACTCGAATCAGCCCCAGCATTTT.

The CDR3 DNA sequence: TGTGCCAGCAGTCGGACAGGCACCCTTTACACAGATACGCAGTATTTT. Protein: CASSRTGTLYTDTQYF. The rearrangement joins TRBV6-4 to TRBJ2-3, with 7 bases matching TRBD1. The germline V gene encodes CDR1 MRHNA and CDR2 SNTAGT. After removal of 5 bases from V and 2 bases from J, the junction contained 10 bases not matched to a gene. The CDR3 has 16 residues.

The V gene is TRBV7-2, the J gene TRBJ1-2; D unresolved. The CDR3 is 14 amino acids. Germline CDR1 is SGHTA and CDR2 is FQGNSA. V was trimmed by 0 bases and J by 4 bases, leaving 9 bases between them. The CDR3 spells CASSLARTLYGYTF. CDR3 sequence (DNA): TGTGCCAGCAGCTTAGCCAGAACTCTCTATGGCTACACCTTC. Filled out from reference TRBV7-2 and TRBJ1-2, the complete variable domain reads GAGVSQSPSNKVTEKGKDVELRCDPISGHTALYWYRQSLGQGLEFLIYFQGNSAPDKSGLPSDRFSAERTGGSVSTLTIQRTQQEDSAVYLCASSLARTLYGYTFGSGTRLTVV.

This clone was found once. The sample contains more than one DNA sequence encoding this CDR3. The V gene is TRBV10-3, the J gene TRBJ2-7, with 11 positions matching TRBD2. Per germline, CDR1 ENHRY and CDR2 SYGVKD. V lost 5 bases to trimming and J lost 2 bases; unmatched junction nucleotides: 2. The CDR3 consists of 14 residues. CDR3 sequence: CAISLAGGTYEQYF. The DNA for the CDR3 is TGTGCCATCAGTCTAGCGGGAGGTACCTACGAGCAGTACTTC.

The V call is TRBV28, the J call TRBJ2-7; D possibly corresponds to TRBD2 (6 bases). The CDR3 length is 13 residues. Germline loops: CDR1 MDHEN, CDR2 SYDVKM. V lost 5 bases, J lost 6 bases, and 14 bases lay in between. CDR3 bases: TGTGCCAGCAGTCCCAACTTAGCGGCCGAGCAGTACTTC. It codes for CASSPNLAAEQYF.

V and J are TRBV7-2 and TRBJ1-5; a weak D match, TRBD1 (6 bases). CDR1 and CDR2 from the germline V gene are SGHTA and FQGNSA. The CDR3 covers 15 residues. The V gene lost 5 bases and the J gene lost 3 bases, with 14 bases spanning the gap. CDR3 residues: CASSRLDRNNQPQHF. DNA of the CDR3: TGTGCCAGCAGCCGCCTCGACAGGAACAATCAGCCCCAGCATTTT.

The chain employs TRBV6-1 and TRBJ1-1; 8 nucleotides match TRBD1. Per the germline V gene, CDR1 is MNHNS and CDR2 is SASEGT. The V gene end was trimmed by 6 bases and the J gene end by 8 bases; junction bases not matched to a gene: 11. The CDR3 sequence is 14 residues long. CDR3 nucleotide sequence: TGTGCCAGCAGATCAAACAGGGGGTATAGGGAAGCTTTCTTT. This encodes CASRSNRGYREAFF.

This chain uses TRBV20-1 with TRBJ1-1, with TRBD1 as a possible D gene (5 bases). The CDR3 loop spans 9 amino acids. Looked up from germline, CDR1 is DFQATT and CDR2 is SNEGSKA (reference sequence). V was shortened by 6 bases and J by 9 bases, with 8 bases between the two germline ends. Written as DNA, the CDR3 is TGCAGTGCGCAGGGTAAAGCTTTCTTT. Translated, it gives CSAQGKAFF.

The J gene is TRBJ2-3, the V gene TRBV28, with 7 bases matching TRBD1. Germline lookup yields CDR1 MDHEN and CDR2 SYDVKM. V lost 6 bases, J lost 4 bases, and 10 bases stayed unmatched. This CDR3 contains 15 residues. The CDR3 region has the DNA TGTGCCAGCAGGGCGGAACAGGGGTCGGCAGATACGCAGTATTTT. The encoded protein is CASRAEQGSADTQYF.

The chain uses TRBV29-1 and TRBJ2-3; 7 bases match TRBD2. Germline V gene data show CDR1 as SQVTM and CDR2 as ANQGSEA. The CDR3 totals 16 residues. V dropped 3 bases and J dropped 0; count of bases not matched to a gene: 9. The CDR3 sequence is CSVESGTYSSTDTQYF. The CDR3 region has the DNA TGCAGCGTTGAGAGCGGGACCTATTCTAGCACAGATACGCAGTATTTT.

This clone was detected only a few times. The chain uses TRBV2 and TRBJ1-1, with D possibly matching TRBD1 (5 bases). Germline V gene sequence: CDR1 SNHLY, CDR2 FYNNEI. Trimming took 3 bases from V and 4 from J, leaving 6 bases between them. This CDR3 is built from 12 residues. CDR3 nucleotide sequence: TGTGCCAGCAGTGAGAGGGGCACTGAAGCTTTCTTT. It yields the protein CASSERGTEAFF.

The chain employs TRBV5-6 and TRBJ2-7, with D perhaps TRBD1 (6 bases). Germline assignment: CDR1 SGHDT and CDR2 YYEEEE. V lost 3 bases and J lost 3, with 7 bases in between. The CDR3 totals 12 residues. CDR3 sequence (DNA): TGTGCCAGCAGCTCACAGGGCTACGAGCAGTACTTC. Translated: CASSSQGYEQYF.